A single sample is the source of the 2 T cell receptor beta chains below, sequenced in a study of blood T cell repertoires in COVID-19. Clones were sequenced by immunoSEQ multiplex PCR, and TCRdb holds only the in-frame ones, with some missing. The table has roughly 260,000 clones, 90% to 95% seen once. Sequences were obtained from PBMCs or T cells enriched from blood (not recorded which). These receptors all come from a woman aged 18-29 years who had recovered from COVID-19.

V and J are TRBV27 and TRBJ1-5, with 7 positions matching TRBD1. CDR1 and CDR2 (germline): MNHEY, SMNVEV (reference sequence). Trimming at V came to 6 bases and at J to 5 bases, leaving 4 bases not matched to a gene. CDR3 length equals 13 residues. CDR3 sequence: CASSHRGDQPQHF. The CDR3 DNA follows: TGTGCCAGCAGCCACAGGGGTGATCAGCCCCAGCATTTT.

CDR3 nucleotides: TGTGCCAGCAGCCTGGCGTACAGGGAGTCCTACGAGCAGTACTTC. This codes for CASSLAYRESYEQYF. The rearrangement joins TRBV5-6 to TRBJ2-7; possible D gene TRBD1, 6 bases. The CDR3 loop spans 15 amino acids. The germline CDR1 and CDR2 sequences are SGHDT and YYEEEE. V dropped 4 bases and J dropped 1 base, with 15 bases sitting between them.